A single sample is the source of the 26 T cell receptor beta chains below, sequenced in a study of blood T cell repertoires in COVID-19. The table came from immunoSEQ multiplex PCR; TCRdb's copy has only in-frame clones and leaves some out. The data show roughly 250,000 clones, 75% to 90% seen once. Sequencing was done on a sample of PBMCs or T cells enriched from blood (not recorded which). The receptor set was obtained from a woman between 18 and 30 years old who had recovered from COVID-19.

This clone was seen a single time. This chain connects TRBV27 to TRBJ2-7, with 8 nucleotides matching TRBD2. The CDR3 sequence is 17 residues long. V shed 4 bases, J shed 7 bases, and the junction held 18 bases outside the gene matches. Germline CDR1 is MNHEY and CDR2 is SMNVEV (reference sequence). The CDR3 DNA reads TGTGCCAGCAGTTCATCCCTCGAGGTAGCGGGGCCGGGGGAGCAGTACTTC. It codes for CASSSSLEVAGPGEQYF.

The rearrangement uses TRBV5-1 and TRBJ2-2; 8 nucleotides line up with TRBD1. CDR1 and CDR2 from the germline V gene are SGHRS and YFSETQ. Trimming at V came to 0 bases and at J to 7 bases, leaving 11 bases not matched to a gene. The CDR3 is 17 residues long. The CDR3 here is CASSLAISGGADGELFF. DNA of the CDR3: TGCGCCAGCAGCTTGGCGATATCAGGGGGCGCGGACGGGGAGCTGTTTTTT.

The V call is TRBV6-6, the J call TRBJ1-5, with 9 bases lining up with TRBD1. Germline CDR1 is MNHNY and CDR2 is SVGAGI (reference sequence). V trimming: 5 bases; J trimming: 2 bases; junction bases outside the gene matches: 16. The CDR3 runs 19 residues. The CDR3 DNA reads TGTGCCAGCAGTCCATATCGTATACTGCGGGACAGGGGCAATCAGCCCCAGCATTTT. Residues: CASSPYRILRDRGNQPQHF.

There are a few counts of this clone. The chain employs TRBV24-1 and TRBJ2-1, with 13 bases matching TRBD2. This CDR3 comprises 17 residues. Germline trimming cut 10 bases from V and 2 bases from J; bases unmatched to any gene: 10. The germline V gene has CDR1 KGHDR and CDR2 SFDVKD. CDR3: CATSGTSGKFTYNEQFF. As DNA, the CDR3 is TGTGCCACGTCCGGGACTAGCGGGAAATTCACCTACAATGAGCAGTTCTTC.

A single count supports this clone. The chain recombines TRBV2 with TRBJ1-4; TRBD1 matches 7 bases. The germline V gene encodes CDR1 SNHLY and CDR2 FYNNEI. Trimming cost V 2 bases and J 7 bases; bases outside gene matches: 7. The CDR3 spans 15 residues. CDR3 coding DNA: TGTGCCAGCAGTGAAAGGACAGGAGTGATTGAAAAACTGTTTTTT. This sequence encodes CASSERTGVIEKLFF.

This chain's CDR3 is CASFYTEAFF. In nucleotides, the CDR3 is TGTGCCAGTTTCTACACTGAAGCTTTCTTT. The gene calls are TRBV19 and TRBJ1-1; D call uncertain. The CDR3 loop spans 10 amino acids. The V gene's germline CDR1 is LNHDA and CDR2 SQIVND (reference sequence). Trimming stripped 8 bases from V and 3 bases from J, with 4 bases between.

The chain uses TRBV13 and TRBJ2-5; tentative D call: TRBD1 (6 bases). There are 14 residues in the CDR3. CDR1 PRHDT and CDR2 FYEKMQ come from the germline V gene (reference sequence). V was clipped by 2 bases and J by 2 bases, with 9 bases between them. DNA of the CDR3: TGTGCCAGCAGCTTAAGGACAGATCAAGAGACCCAGTACTTC. It is translated as CASSLRTDQETQYF.

The chain recombines TRBV3-1 (or the pseudogene TRBV3-2) with TRBJ1-2; 8 bases align to TRBD1. J was trimmed by 6 bases and V by 6 bases; bases with no gene match: 9. CDR3 length: 14 residues. Germline loops: CDR1 LGHDT, CDR2 YNNKEL (reference sequence). CDR3: CASSYGQGTHGYTF. CDR3 bases: TGTGCCAGCAGTTATGGACAGGGAACGCATGGCTACACCTTC.

The chain uses TRBV24-1 and TRBJ1-5; 7 bases line up with TRBD1. The CDR3 runs to 15 residues. Losses at the gene ends were 2 bases for V and 3 bases for J; bases not matched to a gene: 3. Germline values: CDR1 KGHDR, CDR2 SFDVKD. The CDR3: CATSDSTGSNQPQHF. In DNA, the CDR3 is TGTGCCACCAGTGATTCGACAGGGTCCAATCAGCCCCAGCATTTT.

The chain uses TRBV18 and TRBJ1-2; 8 nucleotides line up with TRBD1. The CDR3 extends over 14 amino acids. Unmatched junction bases numbered 2, after V lost 3 bases and J lost 2 bases. Germline CDR1 is KGHSH and CDR2 is LQKENI. CDR3 residues: CASSPTGENYGYTF. CDR3 coding DNA: TGTGCCAGCTCACCGACAGGGGAGAACTATGGCTACACCTTC.

V gene TRBV7-9 combines with J gene TRBJ1-4; D may be TRBD1 (5 bases). This CDR3 has 14 amino acids. Trimming left V 0 bases short and J 8 bases short, with 10 bases between. Germline loops: CDR1 SEHNR, CDR2 FQNEAQ (reference sequence). DNA for the CDR3: TGTGCCAGCAGCTTAGCCCCCCCAGGGGAAAAACTGTTTTTT. Amino acids: CASSLAPPGEKLFF.

This chain connects TRBV7-9 to TRBJ2-7, with D possibly TRBD2 on 6 matching bases. This CDR3 contains 14 residues. CDR1 is SEHNR and CDR2 is FQNEAQ in the germline V gene (reference sequence). Trimming shortened V by 1 base and J by 2 bases, and 9 bases separated the two germline ends. CDR3 sequence (DNA): TGTGCCAGCAGCTTAGTGGCGGGGACCTACGAGCAGTACTTC. Its protein product is CASSLVAGTYEQYF.

The chain joins TRBV7-9 to TRBJ2-7; possibly TRBD1 for D (6 bases). This CDR3 spans 12 amino acids. V lost 9 bases to trimming and J lost 0 bases, with 9 bases between them. CDR1 SEHNR and CDR2 FQNEAQ come from the germline V gene (reference sequence). CDR3 loop: CASVTGSYEQYF. The CDR3 region has the DNA TGTGCCAGTGTGACAGGCTCCTACGAGCAGTACTTC.

The rearrangement links TRBV18 to TRBJ2-2, with D maybe TRBD2 (6 bases). Germline V CDR1 and CDR2: KGHSH, LQKENI. V was shortened by 3 bases and J by 6 bases, with 20 bases between the two germline ends. This CDR3 contains 17 residues. In DNA, the CDR3 is TGTGCCAGCTCACCGGCCGGGACTCCGCCTGGGGCCGGGGAGCTGTTTTTT. It codes for CASSPAGTPPGAGELFF.

V gene TRBV20-1 combines with J gene TRBJ2-7; 12 nucleotides match TRBD2. The CDR3 extends over 14 amino acids. Germline trimming cut 3 bases from V and 4 bases from J; bases unmatched to any gene: 4. CDR1 and CDR2 from the germline V gene are DFQATT and SNEGSKA (reference sequence). The CDR3 is CSASILAGGYEQYF. The DNA for the CDR3 is TGCAGTGCTAGTATCCTAGCGGGGGGGTACGAGCAGTACTTC.

The rearrangement joins TRBV5-6 to TRBJ1-4, with TRBD1 matching 9 bases. CDR1 SGHDT and CDR2 YYEEEE come from the germline V gene. CDR3 length equals 16 residues. The V and J ends lost 4 bases and 6 bases, in that order; junction bases with no gene match: 10. The CDR3: CASSPYGTGTDEKLFF. CDR3 DNA sequence: TGTGCCAGCAGCCCCTATGGGACAGGGACAGATGAAAAACTGTTTTTT.

The chain combines TRBV30 with TRBJ1-2; D uncertain. Trimming removed 1 base from V and 2 bases from J, with 5 bases in between. This CDR3 region has 12 residues. Germline loops: CDR1 GTSNPN, CDR2 SVGIG (reference sequence). The CDR3 DNA reads TGTGCCTGGAGTGCCGGGAACTATGGCTACACCTTC. As protein: CAWSAGNYGYTF.

The chain links TRBV7-9 to TRBJ1-6; D is uncertain. Per germline, CDR1 SEHNR and CDR2 FQNEAQ (reference sequence). Trimming took 6 bases from V and 4 from J, leaving 13 bases between them. The CDR3 covers 15 residues. CDR3 nucleotide sequence: TGTGCCAGCAGTCAAGGAGGAGGGTATAATTCACCCCTCCACTTT. It yields the protein CASSQGGGYNSPLHF.

V gene TRBV28 combines with J gene TRBJ2-7; 10 nucleotides align to TRBD2. With V trimmed by 6 bases and J by 2 bases, 7 bases remained unmatched. From germline, CDR1 is MDHEN and CDR2 SYDVKM. This CDR3 contains 15 residues. CDR3 sequence (DNA): TGTGCCAGCAGGACAGGGAGCGGGGGGGCCTACGAGCAGTACTTC. Translation: CASRTGSGGAYEQYF.

CDR3: CASSLGGVGTEAFF. The CDR3 coding sequence is TGTGCCAGCAGCTTGGGCGGGGTGGGCACTGAAGCTTTCTTT. The chain couples TRBV5-5 to TRBJ1-1; D not resolved. This CDR3 is 14 amino acids long. Trimming cost V 0 bases and J 4 bases, with 10 bases left between them. CDR1 is SGHKS and CDR2 is YYEKEE in the germline V gene (reference sequence).

The chain carries TRBV11-1 and TRBJ1-4; D uncertain. V was cut by 5 bases and J by 8 bases, with 15 bases left in between. CDR3 length: 14 amino acids. The germline CDR1 and CDR2 sequences are SGHAT and FQDESV (reference sequence). CDR3 sequence: CASSRAPRGEKLFF. CDR3 DNA: TGTGCCAGCAGCCGGGCTCCTAGAGGGGAAAAACTGTTTTTT.

J is TRBJ2-1 and V is TRBV27, with D possibly matching TRBD2 (7 bases). Germline V gene lookup returns CDR1 MNHEY and CDR2 SMNVEV (reference sequence). V was cut by 6 bases and J by 6 bases, with 15 bases left in between. This CDR3 is built from 14 residues. The CDR3 DNA reads TGTGCCAGCAGCGGACTAGGGGGGGCCAATGAGCAGTTCTTC. This encodes CASSGLGGANEQFF.

CDR3 amino acids: CASAPSGQGNEKLFF. The DNA for the CDR3 is TGCGCCAGCGCCCCTTCCGGACAGGGGAATGAAAAACTGTTTTTT. The chain has TRBV4-1 and TRBJ1-4; 9 nucleotides line up with TRBD1. V lost 8 bases to trimming and J lost 5 bases; unmatched junction nucleotides: 9. The germline CDR1 and CDR2 sequences are MGHRA and YSYEKL. There are 15 residues in the CDR3.

CDR3 DNA: TGTGCCAGCAGTGGGGATGGAGGCGGCTACACCTTC. Protein: CASSGDGGGYTF. This rearrangement joins TRBV6-4 to TRBJ1-2; D is unclear. V was pared by 4 bases and J by 8 bases, with 11 bases between. The CDR3 sequence is 12 residues long. CDR1 and CDR2 (germline): MRHNA, SNTAGT.

The J gene is TRBJ2-7, the V gene TRBV5-4, with 9 bases fitting TRBD1. V gave up 4 bases and J gave up 4 bases; unmatched junction bases: 9. The CDR3 has 15 residues. The V gene's germline CDR1 is SGHNT and CDR2 YYREEE (reference sequence). CDR3 DNA: TGTGCCAGCAGCCGTACCGGGACAGGGATTTACGAGCAGTACTTC. As protein: CASSRTGTGIYEQYF.

This chain joins TRBV5-1 and TRBJ2-5, with 8 nucleotides matching TRBD2. This CDR3 spans 16 amino acids. The V gene end was trimmed by 4 bases and the J gene end by 1 base; junction bases not matched to a gene: 9. Per germline, CDR1 SGHRS and CDR2 YFSETQ. CDR3: CASSPGAGAIQETQYF. CDR3 in DNA: TGCGCCAGCAGCCCGGGAGCGGGGGCTATCCAAGAGACCCAGTACTTC. Full variable domain (outside the CDR3, taken from reference TRBV5-1 and TRBJ2-5): KAGVTQTPRYLIKTRGQQVTLSCSPISGHRSVSWYQQTPGQGLQFLFEYFSETQRNKGNFPGRFSGRQFSNSRSEMNVSTLELGDSALYLCASSPGAGAIQETQYFGPGTRLLVL.